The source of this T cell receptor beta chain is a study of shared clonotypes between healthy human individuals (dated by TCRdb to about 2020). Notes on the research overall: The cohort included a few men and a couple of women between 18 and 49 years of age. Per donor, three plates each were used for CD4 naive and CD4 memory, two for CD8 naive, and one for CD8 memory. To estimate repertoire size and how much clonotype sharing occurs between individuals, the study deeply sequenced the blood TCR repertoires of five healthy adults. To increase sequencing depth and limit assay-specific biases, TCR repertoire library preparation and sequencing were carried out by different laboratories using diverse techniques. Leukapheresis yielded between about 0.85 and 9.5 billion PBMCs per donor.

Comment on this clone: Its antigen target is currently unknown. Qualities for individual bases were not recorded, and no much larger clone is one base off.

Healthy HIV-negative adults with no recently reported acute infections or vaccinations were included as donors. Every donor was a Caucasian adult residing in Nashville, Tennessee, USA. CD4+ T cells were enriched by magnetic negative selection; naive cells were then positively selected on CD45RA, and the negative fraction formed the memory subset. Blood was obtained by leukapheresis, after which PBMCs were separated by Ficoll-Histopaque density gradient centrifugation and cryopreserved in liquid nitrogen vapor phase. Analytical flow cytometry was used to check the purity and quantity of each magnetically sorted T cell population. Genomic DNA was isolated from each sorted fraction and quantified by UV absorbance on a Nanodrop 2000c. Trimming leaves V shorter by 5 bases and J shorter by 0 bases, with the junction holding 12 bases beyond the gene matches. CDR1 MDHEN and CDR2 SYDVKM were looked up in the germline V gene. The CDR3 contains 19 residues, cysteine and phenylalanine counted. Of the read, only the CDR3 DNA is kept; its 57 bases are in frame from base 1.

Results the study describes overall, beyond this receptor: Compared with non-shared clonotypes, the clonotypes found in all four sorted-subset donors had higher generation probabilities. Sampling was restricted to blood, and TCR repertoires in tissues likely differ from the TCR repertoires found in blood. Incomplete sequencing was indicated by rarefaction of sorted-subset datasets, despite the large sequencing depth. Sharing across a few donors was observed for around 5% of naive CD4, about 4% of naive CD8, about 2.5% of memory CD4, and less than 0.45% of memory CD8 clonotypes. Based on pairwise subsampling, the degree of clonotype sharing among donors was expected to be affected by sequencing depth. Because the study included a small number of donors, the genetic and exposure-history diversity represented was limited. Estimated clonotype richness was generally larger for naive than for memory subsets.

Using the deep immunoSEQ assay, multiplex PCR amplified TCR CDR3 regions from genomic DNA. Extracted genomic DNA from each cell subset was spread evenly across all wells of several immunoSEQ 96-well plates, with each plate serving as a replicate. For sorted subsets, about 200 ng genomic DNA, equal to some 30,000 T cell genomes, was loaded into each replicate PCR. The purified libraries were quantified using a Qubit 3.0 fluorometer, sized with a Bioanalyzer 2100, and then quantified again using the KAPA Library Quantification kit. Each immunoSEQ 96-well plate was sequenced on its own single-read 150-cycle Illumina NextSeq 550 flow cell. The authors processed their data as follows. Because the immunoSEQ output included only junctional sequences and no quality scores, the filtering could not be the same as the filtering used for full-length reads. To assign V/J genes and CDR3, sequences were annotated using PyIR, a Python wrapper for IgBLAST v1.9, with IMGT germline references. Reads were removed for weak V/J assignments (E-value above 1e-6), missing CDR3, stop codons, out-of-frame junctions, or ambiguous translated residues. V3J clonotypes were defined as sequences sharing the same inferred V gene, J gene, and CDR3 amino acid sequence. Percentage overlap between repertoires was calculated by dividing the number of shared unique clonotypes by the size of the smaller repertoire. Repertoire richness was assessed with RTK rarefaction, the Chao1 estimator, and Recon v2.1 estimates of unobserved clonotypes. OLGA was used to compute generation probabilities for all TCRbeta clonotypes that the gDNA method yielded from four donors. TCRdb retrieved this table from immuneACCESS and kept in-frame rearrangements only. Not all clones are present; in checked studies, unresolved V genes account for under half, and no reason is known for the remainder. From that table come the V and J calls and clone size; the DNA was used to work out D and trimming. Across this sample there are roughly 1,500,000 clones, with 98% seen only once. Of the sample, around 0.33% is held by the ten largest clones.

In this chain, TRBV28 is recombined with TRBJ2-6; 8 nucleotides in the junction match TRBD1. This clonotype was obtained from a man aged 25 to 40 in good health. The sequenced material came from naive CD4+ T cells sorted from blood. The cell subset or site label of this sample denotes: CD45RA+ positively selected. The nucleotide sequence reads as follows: TGTGCCAGCAGTCCCCACGGGACAGGAGGAATCTCTGGGGCCAACGTCCTGACTTTC. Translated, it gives CASSPHGTGGISGANVLTF.